Presented here are 9 T cell receptor beta chains from one specimen sequenced in a study of blood T cell repertoires in COVID-19. Measured with immunoSEQ multiplex PCR; TCRdb has only the in-frame clones, and not every one. The table records approximately 240,000 clones, approximately 86% of them present only once. The sequencing sample was made of peripheral blood. The receptors shown here come from a young woman who had recovered from COVID-19.

This sequence joins TRBV7-9 and TRBJ1-1; TRBD1 might be the D (6 bases). CDR3 length: 17 residues. Germline lookup yields CDR1 SEHNR and CDR2 FQNEAQ (reference sequence). V lost 4 bases to trimming and J lost 0 bases, with 18 bases between them. In DNA, the CDR3 is TGTGCCAGCAGCTCGAGAACAGCCGGGACAATGAACACTGAAGCTTTCTTT. This gives the protein CASSSRTAGTMNTEAFF. Together with reference TRBV7-9 and TRBJ1-1, the CDR3 gives the full variable domain: DTGVSQNPRHKITKRGQNVTFRCDPISEHNRLYWYRQTLGQGPEFLTYFQNEAQLEKSRLLSDRFSAERPKGSFSTLEIQRTEQGDSAMYLCASSSRTAGTMNTEAFFGQGTRLTVV.

The chain uses TRBV5-1 and TRBJ1-2; 10 nucleotides match TRBD1. Germline V CDR1 and CDR2: SGHRS, YFSETQ. V shed 6 bases, J shed 8 bases, and the junction held 13 bases outside the gene matches. The CDR3 has 15 residues. The CDR3 coding sequence is TGCGCCAGCAACCCCGGGACAGGGGTCCTAGTGGGCTACACCTTC. Its protein product is CASNPGTGVLVGYTF.

The chain employs TRBV5-6 and TRBJ1-1; D perhaps matches TRBD1 (6 bases). The V and J ends lost 0 bases and 7 bases respectively, with 13 bases between them. CDR3 length: 14 amino acids. Germline V gene data show CDR1 as SGHDT and CDR2 as YYEEEE. As DNA, the CDR3 is TGTGCCAGCAGCTTGGCAGGGGTAATCGGTGAAGCTTTCTTT. This translates into CASSLAGVIGEAFF.

The chain recombines TRBV10-2 with TRBJ1-5; D is perhaps TRBD1 (6 bases). The CDR3 loop spans 14 amino acids. The germline CDR1 and CDR2 sequences are WSHSY and SAAADI. V lost 6 bases to trimming and J lost 0 bases, with 9 bases between them. The CDR3 nucleotides are TGCGCCAGCAGCCGGGACACTAGCAATCAGCCCCAGCATTTT. Translated: CASSRDTSNQPQHF.

The CDR3 reads CASRATTGGYTEAFF. As DNA, the CDR3 is TGTGCCAGTAGGGCAACTACAGGGGGCTACACTGAAGCTTTCTTT. The chain links TRBV19 to TRBJ1-1; 9 bases fit TRBD1. V lost 6 bases and J lost 3; bases outside the gene matches: 8. This CDR3 is built from 15 residues. Germline assignment: CDR1 LNHDA and CDR2 SQIVND (reference sequence).

The genes are TRBV30 and TRBJ2-5; TRBD1 matches at 8 bases. V lost 7 bases and J lost 4; bases outside the gene matches: 11. CDR3 length equals 14 residues. Germline assignment: CDR1 GTSNPN and CDR2 SVGIG (reference sequence). CDR3 nucleotide sequence: TGTGCCTCAACCGGGACAGACAGGGGAGAGACCCAGTACTTC. This encodes CASTGTDRGETQYF.

This sequence joins TRBV3-1 (or the pseudogene TRBV3-2) and TRBJ2-2; TRBD1 might be the D (7 bases). The CDR3 spans 17 residues. The V gene's germline CDR1 is LGHDT and CDR2 YNNKEL (reference sequence). Trimming pared 0 bases from V and 2 bases from J, leaving 13 bases between. The CDR3 region is CASSQEAGQTNTGELFF. The CDR3 bases are TGTGCCAGCAGCCAAGAGGCGGGACAGACCAACACCGGGGAGCTGTTTTTT.

The J gene is TRBJ1-3, the V gene TRBV9, with 7 bases matching TRBD1. In germline, CDR1 is SGDLS, CDR2 YYNGEE. This CDR3 is built from 17 residues. J was trimmed by 3 bases and V by 4 bases; bases with no gene match: 13. CDR3 sequence: CASSTLLDRDNGNTIYF. The CDR3 DNA follows: TGTGCCAGCAGCACCCTATTAGACAGGGATAATGGAAACACCATATATTTT. Full variable domain (outside the CDR3, taken from reference TRBV9 and TRBJ1-3): DSGVTQTPKHLITATGQRVTLRCSPRSGDLSVYWYQQSLDQGLQFLIQYYNGEERAKGNILERFSAQQFPDLHSELNLSSLELGDSALYFCASSTLLDRDNGNTIYFGEGSWLTVV.

The chain uses TRBV7-6 and TRBJ1-2, with a possible D match to TRBD1 (5 bases). The CDR3 has 12 residues. Looked up from germline, CDR1 is SGHVS and CDR2 is FNYEAQ. Trimming left V 4 bases short and J 5 bases short, with 8 bases between. The CDR3 sequence is CASSSGSYGYTF. The DNA of the CDR3 is TGTGCCAGCAGCTCAGGGTCTTATGGCTACACCTTC.